Listed below are T cell receptor beta chains from one sample, sequenced in a study of cytomegalovirus exposure and HLA in healthy donors. Sequenced by immunoSEQ multiplex PCR; TCRdb stores in-frame clones only, minus some. The sample records over 45,000 clones, 80% to 90% being singletons. The material sequenced was PBMCs. These receptors all stem from a woman aged 30 to 39 in good health and CMV-seronegative. The CDR3 runs from the conserved cysteine through the conserved F or W. Rows may omit the clone size; those that give it use once, few, many or a size class.

j_call v_call clone_size cdr3_aa
TRBJ1-1 TRBV9 . CASSVGEYTEAFF
TRBJ1-4 TRBV28 . CASSLGGEPAGQLFF
TRBJ1-2 TRBV6-1 . CASSDYPVGGYGYTF
TRBJ1-1 TRBV28 . CASRGTGSLEAFF
TRBJ2-1 TRBV6-1 . CASSEGGSGRASEQFF
TRBJ2-3 TRBV5-4 . CASSLGPGTQYF
TRBJ2-3 TRBV19 . CASSISTGGTDTQYF
TRBJ2-7 TRBV6-6 . CASSTIGEGMAHEQYF
TRBJ2-7 TRBV30 few CAGGGLPREQYF
TRBJ2-2 TRBV6-1 . CATNRGNTGELFF
TRBJ1-5 TRBV19 . CASRTGVSNQPQHF
TRBJ2-7 TRBV6-6 . CASNPSVYRQYEQYF
TRBJ1-2 TRBV4-1 . CASSQETPRTGGYGYTF
TRBJ2-3 TRBV27 medium-sized CASSLPPGEVGDTQYF
TRBJ2-7 TRBV7-9 . CASREGGGQGINEQYF
TRBJ1-2 TRBV5-1 . CASSPGQGAHIDYGYTF
TRBJ2-7 TRBV7-2 . CASSHLGQGDPYEQYF
TRBJ2-7 TRBV9 once CASSARSGTGGEQYF
TRBJ2-6 TRBV6-4 . CASSDSTGAGANVLTF
TRBJ2-1 TRBV15 . CATSRVDRGVYNEQFF
TRBJ2-7 TRBV4-1 few CASSPSKVARGSYEQYF
TRBJ1-2 TRBV7-9 . CASRTGGLDYGYTF
TRBJ2-7 TRBV6-5 . CASSPATSGYEQYF
TRBJ1-1 TRBV29-1 . CSVEGPGGNTEAFF
TRBJ1-5 TRBV28 . CASSLFADRENQPQHF
TRBJ2-1 TRBV7-2 . CASSPQWGTSGRDEQFF
TRBJ2-5 TRBV9 . CASSVGLAGVMETQYF
TRBJ2-2 TRBV7-3 . CASSPISGTGELFF
TRBJ2-2 TRBV29-1 . CSVEEEGVKGAGELFF
TRBJ2-1 TRBV2 . CASRNRQGAGYNEQFF
TRBJ2-7 TRBV13 . CASSLGWGTSGSYEQYF
TRBJ2-7 TRBV29-1 . CSVSALGDSEQYF
TRBJ2-1 TRBV6-5 . CASSYLTSGSGNEQFF
TRBJ2-1 TRBV11-3 . CASSLDALAYNEQFF
TRBJ1-3 TRBV28 . CASDSLRGSGNTIYF
TRBJ1-1 TRBV7-3 . CASSFRAGTGNTEAFF
TRBJ2-1 TRBV7-6 once CASSSQRGSYNEQFF
TRBJ1-4 TRBV28 . CASSLQGATTNEKLFF
TRBJ2-1 TRBV7-2 . CASSPWTGRNEQFF
TRBJ1-1 TRBV11-1 . CASSRSGTGNTEAFF
TRBJ2-6 TRBV9 . CASGGSTSGKSRSGANVLTF
TRBJ1-1 TRBV25-1 . CATGDEGGANTEAFF
TRBJ1-1 TRBV10-2 . CASSEQGSNTEAFF
TRBJ2-5 TRBV6-5 . CASSPLAGGEETQYF
TRBJ2-2 TRBV7-8 . CASSFLAENTGELFF
TRBJ2-7 TRBV5-1 . CASSLGAGGFSYEQYF
TRBJ1-1 TRBV6-5 . CASSYPSGTEAFF
TRBJ2-7 TRBV6-5 . CASTPPDRAYEQYF
TRBJ1-1 TRBV6-6 . CASNRGQGGTEAFF